The TCR beta chain described here comes from a study of early T cells in non-severe SARS-CoV-2 infection. This clonotype was picked up a small number of times. The library protocol tagged individual cDNA molecules with unique molecular identifiers. TCRdb fed the 5' RACE reads into MiXCR, producing one record per CDR3 protein. This sample carries roughly 46,000 distinct CDR3 sequences, approximately 5.9% of them seen once, and the ten largest clones take 4.5% to 5.5%. The receptor comes from an adult who was a healthcare worker with PCR-confirmed SARS-CoV-2 infection or an uninfected control (not recorded which). This specimen consisted of whole blood, obtained at baseline.

The CDR3 DNA reads as TGTGCCAGCAGCCAAGTAAACAGGAAGGGGGGTGAAGCTTTCTTT. Residues: CASSQVNRKGGEAFF. The J gene is TRBJ1-1, the V gene TRBV3-1; a possible D gene is TRBD1 (6 bases). Germline-derived CDR1 and CDR2 are LGHDT and YNNKEL (reference sequence). The CDR3 spans 15 residues. Trimming left V 1 base short and J 7 bases short, with 16 bases between. Drawing the rest from reference TRBV3-1 and TRBJ1-1, the complete variable domain is DTAVSQTPKYLVTQMGNDKSIKCEQNLGHDTMYWYKQDSKKFLKIMFSYNNKELIINETVPNRFSPKSPDKAHLNLHINSLELGDSAVYFCASSQVNRKGGEAFFGQGTRLTVV.